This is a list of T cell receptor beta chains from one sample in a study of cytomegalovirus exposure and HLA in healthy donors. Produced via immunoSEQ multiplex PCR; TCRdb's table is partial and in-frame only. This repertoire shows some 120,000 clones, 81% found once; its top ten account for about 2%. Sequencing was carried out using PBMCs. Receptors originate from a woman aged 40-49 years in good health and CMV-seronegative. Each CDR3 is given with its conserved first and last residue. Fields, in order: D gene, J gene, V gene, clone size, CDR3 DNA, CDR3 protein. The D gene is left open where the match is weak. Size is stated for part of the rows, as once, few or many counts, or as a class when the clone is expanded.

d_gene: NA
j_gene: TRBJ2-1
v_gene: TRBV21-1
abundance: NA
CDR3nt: TGTGCCAGCAGCAAACGATATGCAGGGGATGAGCAGTTCTTC
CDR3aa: CASSKRYAGDEQFF

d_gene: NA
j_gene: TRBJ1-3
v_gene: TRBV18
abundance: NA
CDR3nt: TGTGCCAGCTCCCCCATGGCGGGGGGCGTCAGTGTTGGTGACACCATATATTTT
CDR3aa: CASSPMAGGVSVGDTIYF

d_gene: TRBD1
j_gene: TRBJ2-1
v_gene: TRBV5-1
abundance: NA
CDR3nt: TGCGCCAGCAGCTTGATACAGGGGACGGGCAATGAGCAGTTCTTC
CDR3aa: CASSLIQGTGNEQFF

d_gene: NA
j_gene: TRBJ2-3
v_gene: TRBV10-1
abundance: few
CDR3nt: TGCGCCAGCAGTCCGGGGGACACAGATACGCAGTATTTT
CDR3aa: CASSPGDTDTQYF

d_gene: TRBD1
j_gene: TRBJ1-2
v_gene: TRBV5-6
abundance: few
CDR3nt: TGTGCCAGCAGCTTACAGGGGGCTAACTATGGCTACACCTTC
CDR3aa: CASSLQGANYGYTF

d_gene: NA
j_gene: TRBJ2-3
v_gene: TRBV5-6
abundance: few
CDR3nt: TGTGCCAGCAGCTTGTATGGGGCAGGGAGCACAGATACGCAGTATTTT
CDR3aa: CASSLYGAGSTDTQYF

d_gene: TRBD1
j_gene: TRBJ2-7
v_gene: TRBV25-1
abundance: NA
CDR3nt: TGTGCCAACCCTCCGGGACAGGACCCTTACGAGCAGTACTTC
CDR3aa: CANPPGQDPYEQYF

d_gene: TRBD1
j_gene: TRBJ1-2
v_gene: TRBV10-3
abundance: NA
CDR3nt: TGTGCCATCAGTGAGACAGGGGTTGGCTACACCTTC
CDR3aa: CAISETGVGYTF

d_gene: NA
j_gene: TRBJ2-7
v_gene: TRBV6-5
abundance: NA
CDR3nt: TGTGCCAGCAGTTACTCAGGGGTCTACGAGCAGTACTTC
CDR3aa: CASSYSGVYEQYF

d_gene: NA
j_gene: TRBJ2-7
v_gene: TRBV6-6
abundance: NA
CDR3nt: TGTGCCAGCAGTTATGGGGAGACTTGGCAGTACTTC
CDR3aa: CASSYGETWQYF

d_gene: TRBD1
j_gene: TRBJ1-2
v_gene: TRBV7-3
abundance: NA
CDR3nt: TGTGCCAGCAGCTTAGACCCGGGACAGGGGTATGGCTACACCTTC
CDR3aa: CASSLDPGQGYGYTF

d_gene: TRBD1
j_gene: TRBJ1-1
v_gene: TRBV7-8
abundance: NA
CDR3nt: TGTGCCAGCAGCGTACACCGGGACAGAGGCACTGAAGCTTTCTTT
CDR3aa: CASSVHRDRGTEAFF

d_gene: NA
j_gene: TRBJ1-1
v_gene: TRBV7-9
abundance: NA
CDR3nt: TGTGCCAGTGGAGGGGTAACTGAAGCTTTCTTT
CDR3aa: CASGGVTEAFF

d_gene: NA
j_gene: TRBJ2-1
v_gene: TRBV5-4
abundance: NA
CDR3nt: TGTGCCAGCAGCTCGAGGATAGGCAATGAGCAGTTCTTC
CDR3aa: CASSSRIGNEQFF

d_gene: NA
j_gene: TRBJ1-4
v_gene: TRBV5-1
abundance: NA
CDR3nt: TGCGCCAGCAGCTTGGAAGGATTACCGAGGGAAAAACTGTTTTTT
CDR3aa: CASSLEGLPREKLFF

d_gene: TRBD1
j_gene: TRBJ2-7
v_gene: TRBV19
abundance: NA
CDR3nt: TGTGCCAGTAGTTTCGGACAGGGGGGCTCCTACGAGCAGTACTTC
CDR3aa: CASSFGQGGSYEQYF

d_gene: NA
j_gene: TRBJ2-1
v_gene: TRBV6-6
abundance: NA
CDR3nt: TGTGCCAGCAGTTACTCCGGCGGTAGCTCCTACAATGAGCAGTTCTTC
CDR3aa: CASSYSGGSSYNEQFF

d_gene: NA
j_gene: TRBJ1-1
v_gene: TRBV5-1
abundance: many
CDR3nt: TGCGCCAGCAGCGGCCTCATGAACACTGAAGCTTTCTTT
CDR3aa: CASSGLMNTEAFF

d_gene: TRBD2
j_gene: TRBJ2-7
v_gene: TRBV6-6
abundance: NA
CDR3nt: TGTGCCAGCAGTTACCTTCGGACTAGCGGGCGGGACGAGCAGTACTTC
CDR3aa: CASSYLRTSGRDEQYF

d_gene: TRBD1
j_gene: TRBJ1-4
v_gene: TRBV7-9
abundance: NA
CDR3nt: TGTTCCAGCACCCCGGGACAGGGGAAGACTAATGAAAAACTGTTTTTT
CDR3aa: CSSTPGQGKTNEKLFF

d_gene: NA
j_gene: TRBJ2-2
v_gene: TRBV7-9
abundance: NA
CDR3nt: TGTGCCAGCAGCTCTCGGGCCGGGGAGCTGTTTTTT
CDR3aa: CASSSRAGELFF

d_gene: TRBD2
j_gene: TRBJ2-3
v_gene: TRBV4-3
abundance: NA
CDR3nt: TGCGCCAGCAGCCGAGGGACTAGCGGGTACACAGATACGCAGTATTTT
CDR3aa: CASSRGTSGYTDTQYF

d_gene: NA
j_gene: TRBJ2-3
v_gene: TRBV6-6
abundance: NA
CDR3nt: TGTGCCAGCAGTTGGCGGGACGGTGTGGTAGATACGCAGTATTTT
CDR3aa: CASSWRDGVVDTQYF

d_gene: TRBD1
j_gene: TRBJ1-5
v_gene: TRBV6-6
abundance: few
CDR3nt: TGTGCCAGCAGTTACGCCCGGACAGGGCATCAGCCCCAGCATTTT
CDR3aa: CASSYARTGHQPQHF

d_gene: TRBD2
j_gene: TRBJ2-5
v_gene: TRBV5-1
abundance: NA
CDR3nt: TGCGCCAGCAGTTCGGGACTAGCGGGTCGCCAAGAGACCCAGTACTTC
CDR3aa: CASSSGLAGRQETQYF

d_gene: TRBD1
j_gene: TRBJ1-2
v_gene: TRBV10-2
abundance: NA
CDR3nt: TGCGCCAGCTTTGACAGGGGCGCGAACTATGGCTACACCTTC
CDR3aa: CASFDRGANYGYTF

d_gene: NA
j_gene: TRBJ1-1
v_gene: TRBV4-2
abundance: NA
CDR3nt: TGTGCCAGCAGCCAAGACAGAGGGAAATCCGCGAACACTGAAGCTTTCTTT
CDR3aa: CASSQDRGKSANTEAFF

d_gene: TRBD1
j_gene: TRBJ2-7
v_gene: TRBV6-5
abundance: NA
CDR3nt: TGTGCCAGCAGCCGCGGGACAGGGGGGTCCTACGAGCAGTACTTC
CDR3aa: CASSRGTGGSYEQYF

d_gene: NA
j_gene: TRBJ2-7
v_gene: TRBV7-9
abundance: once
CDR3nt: TGTGCCAGCACTGACAGCTACGAGCAGTACTTC
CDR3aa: CASTDSYEQYF

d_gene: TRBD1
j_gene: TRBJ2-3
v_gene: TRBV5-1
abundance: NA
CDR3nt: TGCGCCAGCAGCCAGGGGGCGTCCCAGCGGACAGATACGCAGTATTTT
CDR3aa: CASSQGASQRTDTQYF

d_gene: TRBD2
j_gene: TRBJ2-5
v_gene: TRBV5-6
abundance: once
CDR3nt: TGTGCCAGCAGCTTGGGACTAGCGGGAGGGGAGACCCAGTACTTC
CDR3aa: CASSLGLAGGETQYF

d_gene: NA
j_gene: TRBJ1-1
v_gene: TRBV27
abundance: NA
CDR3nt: TGTGCCAGCACCTCCCGGGTCGGGTCTGAAGCTTTCTTT
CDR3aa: CASTSRVGSEAFF